A selection of T cell receptor beta chains follows, all from one sample in a study of shared clonotypes between healthy human individuals. The repertoire was sequenced with immunoSEQ multiplex PCR; TCRdb's copy has only in-frame clones and lacks some. The sample shows 1 million to 1.2 million clones, approximately 80% of them seen only once. The sample was memory CD4+ T cells from PBMCs. The receptors come from a man aged 18 to 30 in good health. Some clones in this sample may be carry-over from other donors' samples. Each CDR3 is given with its conserved first and last residue. D genes are given only for firm matches. Size is stated for part of the rows, as once, few or many counts, or as a class when the clone is expanded.

v_gene: TRBV18
j_gene: TRBJ2-2
abundance: -
d_gene: TRBD2
CDR3aa: CASSPRLAGGRDTGELFF
CDR3nt: TGTGCCAGCTCACCACGGCTAGCGGGAGGGCGCGACACCGGGGAGCTGTTTTTT

v_gene: TRBV5-4
j_gene: TRBJ2-3
abundance: -
d_gene: TRBD2
CDR3aa: CASSLAGGRGDTQYF
CDR3nt: TGTGCCAGCAGCTTGGCGGGAGGCCGGGGAGATACGCAGTATTTT

v_gene: TRBV6-6
j_gene: TRBJ2-1
abundance: -
d_gene: TRBD1
CDR3aa: CASIDPGQDNEQFF
CDR3nt: TGTGCCAGCATCGACCCGGGACAGGACAATGAGCAGTTCTTC

v_gene: TRBV5-4
j_gene: TRBJ1-4
abundance: once
d_gene: TRBD1
CDR3aa: CASSRGQADNEKLFF
CDR3nt: TGTGCCAGCAGTCGAGGACAGGCCGATAATGAAAAACTGTTTTTT

v_gene: TRBV28
j_gene: TRBJ2-6
abundance: once
d_gene: -
CDR3aa: CASSDGVSGANVLTF
CDR3nt: TGTGCCAGCAGTGACGGAGTTTCTGGGGCCAACGTCCTGACTTTC

v_gene: TRBV21-1
j_gene: TRBJ2-7
abundance: -
d_gene: -
CDR3aa: CASSNPGAEQYF
CDR3nt: TGTGCCAGCAGCAACCCAGGTGCCGAGCAGTACTTC

v_gene: TRBV27
j_gene: TRBJ2-7
abundance: once
d_gene: TRBD2
CDR3aa: CASSTLAGGGPYEQYF
CDR3nt: TGTGCCAGCAGTACCTTAGCGGGAGGGGGGCCCTACGAGCAGTACTTC

v_gene: TRBV18
j_gene: TRBJ2-7
abundance: -
d_gene: TRBD1
CDR3aa: CASSPGPGTGAYEQYF
CDR3nt: TGTGCCAGCTCACCCGGACCCGGGACAGGCGCCTACGAGCAGTACTTC

v_gene: TRBV5-1
j_gene: TRBJ2-3
abundance: once
d_gene: -
CDR3aa: CASSLGDGADTQYF
CDR3nt: TGCGCCAGCAGCTTGGGGGACGGTGCAGATACGCAGTATTTT

v_gene: TRBV6-6
j_gene: TRBJ2-7
abundance: -
d_gene: TRBD1
CDR3aa: CASRQDRLRSYEQYF
CDR3nt: TGTGCCAGCAGGCAGGACAGGCTCCGCTCCTACGAGCAGTACTTC

v_gene: TRBV28
j_gene: TRBJ2-1
abundance: -
d_gene: -
CDR3aa: CASDLGRANEQFF
CDR3nt: TGTGCCAGCGATTTAGGCAGGGCCAATGAGCAGTTCTTC

v_gene: TRBV6-5
j_gene: TRBJ1-4
abundance: -
d_gene: -
CDR3aa: CASSYSIWSNEKLFF
CDR3nt: TGTGCCAGCAGTTACTCGATATGGAGTAATGAAAAACTGTTTTTT

v_gene: TRBV19
j_gene: TRBJ2-7
abundance: -
d_gene: -
CDR3aa: CASSIQRGYEQYF
CDR3nt: TGTGCCAGTAGTATTCAAAGGGGATACGAGCAGTACTTC

v_gene: TRBV5-1
j_gene: TRBJ1-1
abundance: -
d_gene: -
CDR3aa: CASSPPTGNTEAFF
CDR3nt: TGCGCCAGCAGCCCACCTACAGGGAACACTGAAGCTTTCTTT

v_gene: TRBV28
j_gene: TRBJ1-5
abundance: -
d_gene: -
CDR3aa: CASSPPTGDQPQHF
CDR3nt: TGTGCCAGCAGTCCTCCGACCGGGGATCAGCCCCAGCATTTT

v_gene: TRBV5-1
j_gene: TRBJ2-1
abundance: -
d_gene: -
CDR3aa: CASSLAGVGYNEQFF
CDR3nt: TGCGCCAGCAGCTTGGCCGGCGTAGGGTACAATGAGCAGTTCTTC

v_gene: TRBV5-4
j_gene: TRBJ1-2
abundance: -
d_gene: TRBD1
CDR3aa: CASRGMTGNYGYTF
CDR3nt: TGTGCCAGCAGAGGCATGACAGGGAACTATGGCTACACCTTC

v_gene: TRBV4-2
j_gene: TRBJ2-1
abundance: -
d_gene: -
CDR3aa: CASSLKEGGTYNEQFF
CDR3nt: TGTGCCAGCAGCCTCAAAGAGGGGGGGACCTACAATGAGCAGTTCTTC

v_gene: TRBV5-4
j_gene: TRBJ2-1
abundance: -
d_gene: TRBD1
CDR3aa: CATHSGTGASADEQFF
CDR3nt: TGTGCCACCCACTCCGGGACAGGGGCTAGTGCGGATGAGCAGTTCTTC

v_gene: TRBV5-1
j_gene: TRBJ2-3
abundance: -
d_gene: TRBD1
CDR3aa: CASSLSGGPPDTQYF
CDR3nt: TGCGCCAGCAGCTTGTCAGGGGGTCCGCCAGATACGCAGTATTTT

v_gene: TRBV6-1
j_gene: TRBJ2-5
abundance: -
d_gene: -
CDR3aa: CASYGGVETQYF
CDR3nt: TGTGCCAGCTATGGAGGGGTGGAGACCCAGTACTTC

v_gene: TRBV5-4
j_gene: TRBJ2-5
abundance: -
d_gene: -
CDR3aa: CASTTVVEETQYF
CDR3nt: TGTGCCAGCACCACAGTCGTAGAAGAGACCCAGTACTTC

v_gene: TRBV10-3
j_gene: TRBJ2-5
abundance: -
d_gene: -
CDR3aa: CAISESGGLETQYF
CDR3nt: TGTGCCATCAGTGAGTCGGGGGGTCTAGAGACCCAGTACTTC

v_gene: TRBV5-1
j_gene: TRBJ2-5
abundance: -
d_gene: -
CDR3aa: CASSALTSYETQYF
CDR3nt: TGCGCCAGCAGCGCCTTAACTAGTTATGAGACCCAGTACTTC

v_gene: TRBV6-1
j_gene: TRBJ2-2
abundance: -
d_gene: TRBD2
CDR3aa: CASSDLAGARELFF
CDR3nt: TGTGCCAGCAGTGATCTAGCGGGGGCGAGGGAGCTGTTTTTT

v_gene: TRBV7-3
j_gene: TRBJ2-2
abundance: once
d_gene: TRBD1
CDR3aa: CASSSRQGAHTGELFF
CDR3nt: TGTGCCAGCAGCTCTCGACAGGGCGCACACACCGGGGAGCTGTTTTTT